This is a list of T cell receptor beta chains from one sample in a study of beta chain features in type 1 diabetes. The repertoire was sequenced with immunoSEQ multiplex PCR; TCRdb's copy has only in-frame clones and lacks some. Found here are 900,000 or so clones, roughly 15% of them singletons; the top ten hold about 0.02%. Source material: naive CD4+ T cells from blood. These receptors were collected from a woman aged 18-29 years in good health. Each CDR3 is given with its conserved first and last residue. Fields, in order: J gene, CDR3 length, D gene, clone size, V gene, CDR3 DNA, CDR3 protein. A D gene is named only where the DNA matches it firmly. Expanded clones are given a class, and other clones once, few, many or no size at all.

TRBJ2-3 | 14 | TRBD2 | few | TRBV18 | TGTGCCAGCTCACCAGGACTAGCGGGAGGGCCGTTGTATTTT | CASSPGLAGGPLYF
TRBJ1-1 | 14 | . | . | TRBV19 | TGTGCCAGTAGTAAAGTGGGGCCGGACACTGAAGCTTTCTTT | CASSKVGPDTEAFF
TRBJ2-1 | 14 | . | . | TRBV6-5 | TGTGCCAGCAGTCCCCTGCATTCCGTCGGTGAGCAGTTCTTC | CASSPLHSVGEQFF
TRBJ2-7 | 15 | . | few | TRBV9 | TGTGCCAGCAGCGTACGGGAAGACGTTCCCTACGAGCAGTACTTC | CASSVREDVPYEQYF
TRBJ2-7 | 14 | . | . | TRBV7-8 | TGTGCCAGCAGCTTAGTTGTGCAGGGGTACGAGCAGTACTTC | CASSLVVQGYEQYF
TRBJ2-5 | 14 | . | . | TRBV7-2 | TGTGCCAGCAGCTTAAGCAGGGCTCAAGAGACCCAGTACTTC | CASSLSRAQETQYF
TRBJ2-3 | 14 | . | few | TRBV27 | TGTGCCAGCAGGAGGAAACTGTCCACAGATACGCAGTATTTT | CASRRKLSTDTQYF
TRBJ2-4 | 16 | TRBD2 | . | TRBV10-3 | TGTGCCATCAGTGAGTCTAGCGGGAGGGTTTCAAACATTCAGTACTTC | CAISESSGRVSNIQYF
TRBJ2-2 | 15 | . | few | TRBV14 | TGTGCCAGCAGCCAAGTTCATGGGAACACCGGGGAGCTGTTTTTT | CASSQVHGNTGELFF
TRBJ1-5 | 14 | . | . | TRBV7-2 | TGTGCCAGCAGCTTTAGCAGTAGCAATCAGCCCCAGCATTTT | CASSFSSSNQPQHF
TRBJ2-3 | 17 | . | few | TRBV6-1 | TGTGCCAGCAGTGAAGCGCATTTCCCGGGTATCACAGATACGCAGTATTTT | CASSEAHFPGITDTQYF
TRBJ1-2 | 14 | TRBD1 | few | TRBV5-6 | TGTGCCAGCAGCTTCTGGGACAGGATCTTCGACTACACCTTC | CASSFWDRIFDYTF
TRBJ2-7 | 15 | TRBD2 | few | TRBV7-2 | TGTGCCAGCAGCCCCTCTAGCGGGAGGCCGGGGGAGCAGTACTTC | CASSPSSGRPGEQYF
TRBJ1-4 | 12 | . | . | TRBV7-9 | TGTGCCACCAAAAAAGGGCCTGAAAAACTGTTTTTT | CATKKGPEKLFF